Shown below are 7 T cell receptor beta chains from a single sample sequenced in a study of T cell responses to AZD1222 COVID-19 vaccine. Repertoires were generated with immunoSEQ multiplex PCR, while TCRdb's copy carries only in-frame clones and drops some. Of about 110,000 clones listed, approximately 90% are singletons. The sequencing used peripheral blood, collected on day 0 of MenACWY control vaccination. The receptors stem from an adult in good health.

This clone was seen a single time. The V call is TRBV5-1, the J call TRBJ2-2, with D possibly being TRBD1 (6 bases). This CDR3 spans 16 amino acids. The germline V and J ends were trimmed by 2 bases and 6 bases, with 17 bases remaining between them. Germline V gives CDR1 SGHRS, CDR2 YFSETQ. DNA of the CDR3: TGCGCCAGCAGCTTTAGGTTCAGGGGCAGTGCCGGGGAGCTGTTTTTT. Translated: CASSFRFRGSAGELFF. Full variable domain (remainder filled in from reference TRBV5-1 and TRBJ2-2): KAGVTQTPRYLIKTRGQQVTLSCSPISGHRSVSWYQQTPGQGLQFLFEYFSETQRNKGNFPGRFSGRQFSNSRSEMNVSTLELGDSALYLCASSFRFRGSAGELFFGEGSRLTVL.

The rearrangement joins TRBV24-1 to TRBJ1-2; no definite D call. The germline V gene has CDR1 KGHDR and CDR2 SFDVKD. The CDR3 is 19 amino acids. Trimming took 3 bases from V and 1 from J, leaving 23 bases between them. The CDR3: CATSDSSLSGPRDNYGYTF. CDR3 bases: TGTGCCACCAGTGATAGCAGCTTGAGTGGACCCCGAGATAACTATGGCTACACCTTC.

This sequence joins TRBV30 and TRBJ2-6; 9 bases align to TRBD1. The V segment lost 1 base and the J segment 3 bases; nucleotides outside the gene matches: 4. The CDR3 loop spans 16 amino acids. Per germline, CDR1 GTSNPN and CDR2 SVGIG (reference sequence). This chain's CDR3 is CAWSATGGSGANVLTF. DNA of the CDR3: TGTGCCTGGAGTGCCACAGGGGGCAGTGGGGCCAACGTCCTGACTTTC. The complete variable domain, with remaining parts taken from reference TRBV30 and TRBJ2-6, reads SQTIHQWPATLVQPVGSPLSLECTVEGTSNPNLYWYRQAAGRGLQLLFYSVGIGQISSEVPQNLSASRPQDRQFILSSKKLLLSDSGFYLCAWSATGGSGANVLTFGAGSRLTVL.

This chain connects TRBV5-6 to TRBJ1-4, with D tentatively TRBD1 (5 bases). The V gene's germline CDR1 is SGHDT and CDR2 YYEEEE. The CDR3 is 15 amino acids. Trimming left V 0 bases short and J 3 bases short, with 9 bases between. The CDR3 nucleotides are TGTGCCAGCAGCTTGGGGACAAATTCTAATGAAAAACTGTTTTTT. Translation gives CASSLGTNSNEKLFF.

This clone has just a few counts. The gene calls are TRBV13 and TRBJ1-1; perhaps TRBD1 as D (5 bases). The V and J ends lost 3 bases and 10 bases respectively, with 12 bases between them. The CDR3 runs 12 residues. Germline lookup yields CDR1 PRHDT and CDR2 FYEKMQ (reference sequence). The chain's CDR3 is CASSFFRVGAFF. In DNA, the CDR3 is TGTGCCAGCAGCTTTTTCAGGGTAGGAGCTTTCTTT.

For the CDR3, the DNA is TGTGCCAGCAGCAAAGTGATTAGGCAGTCACAGCCCCAGCATTTT. This encodes CASSKVIRQSQPQHF. The genes are TRBV21-1 and TRBJ1-5. TRBV21-1 is recorded as a pseudogene. This CDR3 spans 15 amino acids.

The CDR3 is CASSLVPGQYNSPLHF. Written as DNA, the CDR3 is TGCGCCAGCAGCTTGGTCCCGGGACAGTATAATTCACCCCTCCACTTT. The rearrangement uses TRBV5-1 and TRBJ1-6, with 7 nucleotides matching TRBD1. V shed 0 bases and J 4 bases; nucleotides not matched to a gene: 4. Germline CDR1 is SGHRS and CDR2 is YFSETQ. The CDR3 is 16 amino acids.